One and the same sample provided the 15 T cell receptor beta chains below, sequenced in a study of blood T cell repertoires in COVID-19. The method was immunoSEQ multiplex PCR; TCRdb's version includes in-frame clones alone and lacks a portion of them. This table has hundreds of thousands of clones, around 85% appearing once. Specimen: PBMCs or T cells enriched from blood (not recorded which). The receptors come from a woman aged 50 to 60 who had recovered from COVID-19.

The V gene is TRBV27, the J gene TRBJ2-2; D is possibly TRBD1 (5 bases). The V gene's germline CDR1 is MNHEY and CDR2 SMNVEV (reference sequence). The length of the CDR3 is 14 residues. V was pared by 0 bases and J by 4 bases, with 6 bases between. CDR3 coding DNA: TGTGCCAGCAGTTTATCCAGGGTCACCGGGGAGCTGTTTTTT. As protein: CASSLSRVTGELFF.

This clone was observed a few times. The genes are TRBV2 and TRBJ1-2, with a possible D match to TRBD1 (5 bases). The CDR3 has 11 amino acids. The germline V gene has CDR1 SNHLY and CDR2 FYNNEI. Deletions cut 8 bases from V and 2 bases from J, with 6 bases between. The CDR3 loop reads CASGGNYGYTF. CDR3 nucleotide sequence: TGTGCCAGCGGGGGGAACTATGGCTACACCTTC. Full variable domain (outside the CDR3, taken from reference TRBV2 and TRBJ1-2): EPEVTQTPSHQVTQMGQEVILRCVPISNHLYFYWYRQILGQKVEFLVSFYNNEISEKSEIFDDQFSVERPDGSNFTLKIRSTKLEDSAMYFCASGGNYGYTFGSGTRLTVV.

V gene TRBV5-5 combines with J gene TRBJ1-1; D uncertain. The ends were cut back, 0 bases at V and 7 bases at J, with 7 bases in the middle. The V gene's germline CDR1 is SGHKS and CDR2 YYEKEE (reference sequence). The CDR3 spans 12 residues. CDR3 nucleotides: TGTGCCAGCAGCTTGGGCCACATTGAAGCTTTCTTT. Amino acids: CASSLGHIEAFF.

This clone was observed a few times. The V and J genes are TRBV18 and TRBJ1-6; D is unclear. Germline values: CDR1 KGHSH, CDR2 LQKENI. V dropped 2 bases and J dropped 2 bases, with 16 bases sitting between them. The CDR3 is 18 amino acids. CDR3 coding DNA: TGTGCCAGCTCACCATTCTCGCAGGCCAAAACCTATAATTCACCCCTCCACTTT. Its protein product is CASSPFSQAKTYNSPLHF.

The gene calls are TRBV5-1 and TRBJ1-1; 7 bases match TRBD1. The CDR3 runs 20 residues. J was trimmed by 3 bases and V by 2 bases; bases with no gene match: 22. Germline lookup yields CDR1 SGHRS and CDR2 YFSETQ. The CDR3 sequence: CASSLVTPDRLVRDYTEAFF. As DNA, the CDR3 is TGCGCCAGCAGCTTAGTTACCCCGGACAGGTTGGTTAGGGACTACACTGAAGCTTTCTTT. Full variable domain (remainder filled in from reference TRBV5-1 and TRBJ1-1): KAGVTQTPRYLIKTRGQQVTLSCSPISGHRSVSWYQQTPGQGLQFLFEYFSETQRNKGNFPGRFSGRQFSNSRSEMNVSTLELGDSALYLCASSLVTPDRLVRDYTEAFFGQGTRLTVV.

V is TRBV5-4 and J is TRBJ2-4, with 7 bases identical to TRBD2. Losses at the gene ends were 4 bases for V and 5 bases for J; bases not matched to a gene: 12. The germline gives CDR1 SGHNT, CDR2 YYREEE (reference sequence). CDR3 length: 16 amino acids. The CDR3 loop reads CASSPAPGRVENIQYF. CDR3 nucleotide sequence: TGTGCCAGCAGCCCAGCCCCGGGGAGGGTCGAAAACATTCAGTACTTC.

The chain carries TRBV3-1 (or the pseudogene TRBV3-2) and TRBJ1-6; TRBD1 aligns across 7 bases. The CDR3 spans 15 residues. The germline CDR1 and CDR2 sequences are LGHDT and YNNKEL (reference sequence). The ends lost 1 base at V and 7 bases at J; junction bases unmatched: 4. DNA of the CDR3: TGTGCCAGCAGCCAAGGCGCGACAGGGAATTCACCCCTCCACTTT. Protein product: CASSQGATGNSPLHF.

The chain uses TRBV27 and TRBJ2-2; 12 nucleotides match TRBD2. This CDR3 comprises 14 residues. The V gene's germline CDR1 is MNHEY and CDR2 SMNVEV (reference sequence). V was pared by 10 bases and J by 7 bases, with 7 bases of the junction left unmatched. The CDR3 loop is CATSLAGGGGELFF. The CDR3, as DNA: TGTGCCACCTCACTAGCGGGAGGTGGCGGGGAGCTGTTTTTT.

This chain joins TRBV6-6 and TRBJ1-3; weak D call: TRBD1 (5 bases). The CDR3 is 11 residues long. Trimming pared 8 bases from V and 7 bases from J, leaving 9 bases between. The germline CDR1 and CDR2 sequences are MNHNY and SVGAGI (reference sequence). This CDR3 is CASGEGNTIYF. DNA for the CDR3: TGTGCCAGCGGGGAGGGGAACACCATATATTTT.

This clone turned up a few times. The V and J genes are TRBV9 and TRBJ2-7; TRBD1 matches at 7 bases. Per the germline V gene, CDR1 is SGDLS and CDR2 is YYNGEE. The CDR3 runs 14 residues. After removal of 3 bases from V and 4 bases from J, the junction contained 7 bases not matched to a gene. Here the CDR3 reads CASSAQQGSYEQYF. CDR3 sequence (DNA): TGTGCCAGCAGCGCCCAACAGGGGTCATACGAGCAGTACTTC. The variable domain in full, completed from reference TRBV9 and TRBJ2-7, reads DSGVTQTPKHLITATGQRVTLRCSPRSGDLSVYWYQQSLDQGLQFLIQYYNGEERAKGNILERFSAQQFPDLHSELNLSSLELGDSALYFCASSAQQGSYEQYFGPGTRLTVT.

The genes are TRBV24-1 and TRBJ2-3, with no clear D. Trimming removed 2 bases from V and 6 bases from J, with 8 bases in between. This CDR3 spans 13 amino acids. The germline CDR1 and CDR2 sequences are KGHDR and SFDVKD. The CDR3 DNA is TGTGCCACCAGTGATTCGAGCTATGATACGCAGTATTTT. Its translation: CATSDSSYDTQYF.

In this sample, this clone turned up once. CDR3: CASSFGKRSYNSPLHF. The CDR3 bases are TGTGCCAGCAGCTTCGGGAAAAGGTCCTATAATTCACCCCTCCACTTT. The chain couples TRBV21-1 to TRBJ1-6. TRBV21-1 is given as a pseudogene. The CDR3 has 16 amino acids.

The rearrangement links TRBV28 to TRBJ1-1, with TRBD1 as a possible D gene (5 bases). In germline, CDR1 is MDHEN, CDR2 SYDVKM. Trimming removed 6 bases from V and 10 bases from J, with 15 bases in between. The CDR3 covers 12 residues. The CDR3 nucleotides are TGTGCCAGCAGCGTACAGGCAACCGGAGCTTTCTTT. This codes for CASSVQATGAFF. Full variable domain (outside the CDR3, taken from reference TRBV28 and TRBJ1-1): DVKVTQSSRYLVKRTGEKVFLECVQDMDHENMFWYRQDPGLGLRLIYFSYDVKMKEKGDIPEGYSVSREKKERFSLILESASTNQTSMYLCASSVQATGAFFGQGTRLTVV.

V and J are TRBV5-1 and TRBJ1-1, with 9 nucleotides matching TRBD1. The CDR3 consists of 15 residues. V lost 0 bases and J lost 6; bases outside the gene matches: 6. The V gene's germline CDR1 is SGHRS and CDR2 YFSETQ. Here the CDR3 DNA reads TGCGCCAGCAGCTTGGGGACAGGGGAGGACGCTGAAGCTTTCTTT. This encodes CASSLGTGEDAEAFF.

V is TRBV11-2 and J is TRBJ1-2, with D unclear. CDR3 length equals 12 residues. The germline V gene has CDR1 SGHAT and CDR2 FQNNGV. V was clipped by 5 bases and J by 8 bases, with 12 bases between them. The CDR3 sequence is CASSRSRVGYTF. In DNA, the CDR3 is TGTGCCAGCAGCCGCTCGCGGGTGGGCTACACCTTC.